These T cell receptor beta chains were read from a single sample in a study of cytomegalovirus exposure and HLA in healthy donors. Clones were read by immunoSEQ multiplex PCR, and TCRdb kept only the in-frame ones, dropping some. The data hold approximately 120,000 clones, with roughly 69% observed a single time. Input material: PBMCs. These receptors came from a human donor in good health. Each CDR3 is given with its conserved first and last residue. A D gene is named only where the DNA matches it firmly. Size tells how often a clone was seen (once, few, many) or the class of an expanded clone, and some rows leave it out.

>TRBJ1-5|TRBV28|.|.
TGTGCCAGCAGTCCCTTCCAAGGGGGATTTCAGCCCCAGCATTTT
CASSPFQGGFQPQHF
>TRBJ1-2|TRBV5-4|.|once
TGTGCCAGCAGCCCGATACAGGGTGGCTACACCTTC
CASSPIQGGYTF
>TRBJ2-1|TRBV28|TRBD2|.
TGTGCCAGCAGCCCCGGGGGCGGGGGGTACAATGAGCAGTTCTTC
CASSPGGGGYNEQFF
>TRBJ2-1|TRBV7-2|TRBD1|once
TGTGCCAGCAGCCGGACAGGGAATGAGCAGTTCTTC
CASSRTGNEQFF
>TRBJ1-2|TRBV29-1|TRBD1|.
TGCAGCGTTGGGGGGGGACAGGGGGCGAAGGGCTACACCTTC
CSVGGGQGAKGYTF
>TRBJ2-7|TRBV6-1|.|.
TGTGCCAGCAGGACCGAGATAGCCAGCGAGCAGTACTTC
CASRTEIASEQYF
>TRBJ2-3|TRBV25-1|TRBD2|few
TGTGCCAGCAAACTAGCGGGAGTCACAGATACGCAGTATTTT
CASKLAGVTDTQYF
>TRBJ1-2|TRBV30|.|.
TGTGCCTGGACTTCTCTCGCGTCCTGGGGCTACACCTTC
CAWTSLASWGYTF
>TRBJ1-5|TRBV5-6|TRBD1|.
TGTGCCAGCAGCTTAACAGGGGCTAATCAGCCCCAGCATTTT
CASSLTGANQPQHF
>TRBJ2-5|TRBV5-8|TRBD1|once
TGTGCCAGCAGCTTGGGGGACAGGGGCGAAGAGACCCAGTACTTC
CASSLGDRGEETQYF
>TRBJ2-4|TRBV5-6|TRBD1|.
TGTGCCAGCAGCCCCAACAGGGGGCAGTGGCAGTACTTC
CASSPNRGQWQYF
>TRBJ2-1|TRBV29-1|.|.
TGCAGCGTTGCTAAACGGAGGGTTGGAGGCGATACATACAATGAGCAGTTCTTC
CSVAKRRVGGDTYNEQFF
>TRBJ1-1|TRBV18|.|.
TGTGCCAGCTCCCCTGACGTCAGGGGTTGGAACACTGAAGCTTTCTTT
CASSPDVRGWNTEAFF
>TRBJ2-7|TRBV5-6|.|.
TGTGCCAGCAGCTCTTACCACGAGCAGTACTTC
CASSSYHEQYF
>TRBJ1-6|TRBV4-2|TRBD1|.
TGTGCCAGCAGCCAAGATCGGGACAGGGCTTACTCACCCCTCCACTTT
CASSQDRDRAYSPLHF
>TRBJ2-1|TRBV29-1|TRBD2|.
TGCAGCGCTGATAGCGGGAGTAGCGATGAGCAGTTCTTC
CSADSGSSDEQFF
>TRBJ1-5|TRBV2|.|.
TGTGCCAGCAGTGAAGCCGGGTCAGTCTACCAGCCCCAGCATTTT
CASSEAGSVYQPQHF
>TRBJ1-2|TRBV28|TRBD1|.
TGTGCCAGCAGTGGGGACAGGACGGGATATGGCTACACCTTC
CASSGDRTGYGYTF
>TRBJ2-1|TRBV2|TRBD2|.
TGTGCCAGCACCGACCCCACTAGCGCTCATGAGCAGTTCTTC
CASTDPTSAHEQFF
>TRBJ1-1|TRBV5-4|TRBD1|.
TGTGCCAGCAGCCCTTCTTCCGGGACAGGGGTCAAGAACACTGAAGCTTTCTTT
CASSPSSGTGVKNTEAFF
>TRBJ1-1|TRBV5-4|.|.
TGTGCCAGCAGCTTTGGGGGCGTGAACACTGAAGCTTTCTTT
CASSFGGVNTEAFF
>TRBJ2-7|TRBV9|TRBD1|.
TGTGCCAGCAGCTTTCGGGACAGGGGCGAGCAGTACTTC
CASSFRDRGEQYF
>TRBJ2-3|TRBV7-8|TRBD2|.
TGTGCCAGCAGCTTAGCCGGGACTAGCAAGGGTACGCAGTATTTT
CASSLAGTSKGTQYF
>TRBJ2-2|TRBV5-1|TRBD2|.
TGCGCCAGCAGTTCGGGACTAGCGGGGTACACCGGGGAGCTGTTTTTT
CASSSGLAGYTGELFF
>TRBJ1-2|TRBV5-1|TRBD1|.
TGCGCCAGCAACCTACAGGGGGCTGACTATGGCTACACCTTC
CASNLQGADYGYTF
>TRBJ2-7|TRBV5-4|TRBD2|few
TGTGCCAGCAGCTATGGACTAGGAGCTGAGCAGTACTTC
CASSYGLGAEQYF
>TRBJ1-5|TRBV2|.|few
TGTGCCAGCGACAGAGATATAGGACAACCAAATCAGCCCCAGCATTTT
CASDRDIGQPNQPQHF